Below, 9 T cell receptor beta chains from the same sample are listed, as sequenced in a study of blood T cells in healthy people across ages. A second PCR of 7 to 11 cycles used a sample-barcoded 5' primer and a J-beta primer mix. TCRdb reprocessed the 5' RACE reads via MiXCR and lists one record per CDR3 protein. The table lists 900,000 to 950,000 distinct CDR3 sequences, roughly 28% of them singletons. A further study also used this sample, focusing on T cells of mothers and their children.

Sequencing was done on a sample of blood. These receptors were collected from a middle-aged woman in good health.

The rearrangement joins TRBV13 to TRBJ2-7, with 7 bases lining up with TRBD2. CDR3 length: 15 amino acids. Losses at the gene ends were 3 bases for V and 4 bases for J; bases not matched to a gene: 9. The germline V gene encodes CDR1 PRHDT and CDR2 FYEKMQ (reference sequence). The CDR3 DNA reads TGTGCCAGCAGCTTGGGGCTAGCGGAGATGTACGAGCAGTACTTC. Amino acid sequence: CASSLGLAEMYEQYF.

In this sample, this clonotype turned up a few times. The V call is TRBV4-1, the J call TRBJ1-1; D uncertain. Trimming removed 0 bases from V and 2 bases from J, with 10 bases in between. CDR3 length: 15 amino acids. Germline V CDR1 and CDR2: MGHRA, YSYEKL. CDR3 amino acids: CASSQEASFNTEAFF. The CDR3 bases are TGCGCCAGCAGCCAAGAGGCCAGTTTCAACACTGAAGCTTTCTTT.

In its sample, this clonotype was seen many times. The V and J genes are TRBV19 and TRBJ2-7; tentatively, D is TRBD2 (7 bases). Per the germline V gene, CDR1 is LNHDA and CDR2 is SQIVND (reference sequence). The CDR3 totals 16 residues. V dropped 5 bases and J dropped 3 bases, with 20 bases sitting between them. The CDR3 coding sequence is TGTGCCAGTAGTTCCCGGATGGGGGGGCCTCTCTACGAGCAGTACTTC. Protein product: CASSSRMGGPLYEQYF.

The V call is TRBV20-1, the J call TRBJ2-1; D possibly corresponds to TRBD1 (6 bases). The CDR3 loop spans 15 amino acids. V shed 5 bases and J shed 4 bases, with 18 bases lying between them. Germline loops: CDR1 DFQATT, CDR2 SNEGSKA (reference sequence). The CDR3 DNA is TGCAGTGCTGGGAACAGGGAGAGGGGTTACAATGAGCAGTTCTTC. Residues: CSAGNRERGYNEQFF.

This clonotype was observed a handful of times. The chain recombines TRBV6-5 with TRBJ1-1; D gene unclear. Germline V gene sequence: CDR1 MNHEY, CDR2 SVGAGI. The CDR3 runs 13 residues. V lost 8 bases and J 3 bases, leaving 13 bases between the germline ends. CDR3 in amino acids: CASGRNSDTEAFF. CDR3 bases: TGTGCCAGCGGTCGGAACTCGGACACTGAAGCTTTCTTT.

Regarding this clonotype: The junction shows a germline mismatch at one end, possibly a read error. The CDR3 region is CASSLSSGGITGELFF. CDR3 DNA: TGTGCTAGCAGCTTATCTAGCGGGGGCATCACCGGGGAGCTGTTTTTT. The chain carries TRBV7-7 and TRBJ2-2; 10 bases are shared with TRBD2. Germline lookup yields CDR1 SSHAT and CDR2 FNYEAQ (reference sequence). The CDR3 runs to 16 residues.

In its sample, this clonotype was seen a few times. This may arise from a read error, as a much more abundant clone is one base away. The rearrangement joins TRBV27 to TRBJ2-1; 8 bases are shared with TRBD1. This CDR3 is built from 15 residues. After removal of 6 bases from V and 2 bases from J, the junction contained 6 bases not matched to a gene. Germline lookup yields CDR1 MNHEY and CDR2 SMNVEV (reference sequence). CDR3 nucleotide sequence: TGTGCCAGCAGCCCGGGACAGGCGGCCTACAATGAGCAGTTCTTC. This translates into CASSPGQAAYNEQFF.

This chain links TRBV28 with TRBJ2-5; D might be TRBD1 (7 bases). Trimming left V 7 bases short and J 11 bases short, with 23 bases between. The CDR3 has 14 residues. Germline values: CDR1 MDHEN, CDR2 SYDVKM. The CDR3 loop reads CASNDKTGRREQYF. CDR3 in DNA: TGTGCCAGCAACGACAAGACAGGGAGGAGGGAGCAGTACTTC.

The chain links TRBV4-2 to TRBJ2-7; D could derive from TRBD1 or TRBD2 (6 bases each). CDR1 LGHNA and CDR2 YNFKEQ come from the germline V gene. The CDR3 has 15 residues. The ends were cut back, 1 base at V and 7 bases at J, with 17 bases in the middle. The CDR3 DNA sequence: TGTGCCAGCAGCCAAGGAGTACAGGGTCGGGGGGAGCAGTACTTC. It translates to CASSQGVQGRGEQYF.